A single T cell receptor beta chain is shown here with its context. These data originate in a study of blood T cell repertoires in COVID-19. Study-level information: The United States, Italy and Spain supplied acute and convalescent COVID-19 samples. Nucleic acid was either cDNA or gDNA, and it came from T cells, B-cell-depleted T cells, or PBMCs.

V shed 2 bases and J 2 bases; nucleotides not matched to a gene: 8. The CDR3 has 17 amino acids. CDR1 and CDR2 from the germline V gene are KGHSH and LQKENI. As originally analysed: It was from reference gene primer amplification that nucleated cell counts were estimated. Using immunoSEQ multiplex PCR, the repertoire was profiled, and TCRdb retains in-frame clones only, with some absent. D and trimming were read from the DNA, whereas the V and J calls and clone size are those reported in that table. The sample holds 100,000 to 150,000 clones, around 85% seen once. This clonotype was sampled from a man aged 60 to 69 with acute or convalescent COVID-19. The specimen was peripheral blood. J is TRBJ2-1 and V is TRBV18; 8 nucleotides match TRBD2. The CDR3 protein is CASSPTLEREPYNEQFF. The CDR3 nucleotides are TGTGCCAGCTCACCAACGCTTGAGCGGGAGCCCTACAATGAGCAGTTCTTC.